These T cell receptor beta chains were read from a single sample in a study of a mutant IDH1 vaccine in newly diagnosed glioma. Only in-frame clones appear in the TCRdb table, and some are missing; sequencing was by immunoSEQ multiplex PCR. This table has about 39,000 clones, 80% appearing once. No antigen has been assigned to these receptors. This specimen consisted of peripheral blood mononuclear cells (PBMCs), obtained from a glioma patient whose treatment included an IDH1 peptide vaccine. The receptors derive from a woman aged 25 to 39 with glioma. Some clones in this sample may be carry-over from other donors' samples. Each CDR3 is given with its conserved first and last residue. D genes are given only for firm matches. Clone size is stated in some rows and not others, as once, few, many or a class when expanded.

CDR3nt	CDR3aa	d_gene	j_gene	abundance	v_gene
TGTGCCTGGGGTCAAGGGGGGCCCCTGTACGAGCAGTACTTC	CAWGQGGPLYEQYF	.	TRBJ2-7	.	TRBV30
TGTGCCAGTCGAACTGGCGGGAGATGGCCTACCGGGGAGCTGTTTTTT	CASRTGGRWPTGELFF	TRBD2	TRBJ2-2	.	TRBV19
TGCGCCAGCAGCGTGGCAGGGGACACTGAAGCTTTCTTT	CASSVAGDTEAFF	.	TRBJ1-1	.	TRBV5-1
TGCGCCAGCAGCTTGGCTGGGACAGGGAAGACAGATACGCAGTATTTT	CASSLAGTGKTDTQYF	TRBD1	TRBJ2-3	once	TRBV5-1
TGTGCCACCAGCTCCCGCAGCGGGTTCGGCGAGCAGTACTTC	CATSSRSGFGEQYF	.	TRBJ2-7	.	TRBV15
TGTGCCTGGGCCGGGGACTCCTACGAGCAGTACTTC	CAWAGDSYEQYF	.	TRBJ2-7	.	TRBV30
TGCGCCAGCAGCCCTGGAGACACCATCTCTGGGGCCAACGTCCTGACTTTC	CASSPGDTISGANVLTF	.	TRBJ2-6	.	TRBV5-1
TGCAGCGCCCTGACATTGAACACTGAAGCTTTCTTT	CSALTLNTEAFF	.	TRBJ1-1	.	TRBV29-1
TGTGCCAGCAGGGGAGGTTACAATGAGCAGTTCTTC	CASRGGYNEQFF	.	TRBJ2-1	.	TRBV2
TGCGCCAGCAGCCTCTCCAGGGCGGGAGGGACGAGCTCCTACAATGAGCAGTTCTTC	CASSLSRAGGTSSYNEQFF	TRBD2	TRBJ2-1	.	TRBV4-1
TGTGCCAGCAAAGAAAGGGAGAGGGGCAATGAGCAGTTCTTC	CASKERERGNEQFF	.	TRBJ2-1	.	TRBV25-1
TGTGCCAGTAGCCATACAGGCACAGATACGCAGTATTTT	CASSHTGTDTQYF	.	TRBJ2-3	.	TRBV19
TGTGCCAGCAGCGTAAGATCGATAGTACAGCAAGAGACCCAGTACTTC	CASSVRSIVQQETQYF	.	TRBJ2-5	.	TRBV9
TGTGCCTGGAGTGTAGGGCAGGACGAGCAGCCCCAGCATTTT	CAWSVGQDEQPQHF	.	TRBJ1-5	.	TRBV30
TGTGCCAGCAGCTTAAACGGGGTGAACACTGAAGCTTTCTTT	CASSLNGVNTEAFF	.	TRBJ1-1	.	TRBV11-3
TGTGCCAGCAGCTTAGGGACAGGGCTTAACTATGGCTACACCTTC	CASSLGTGLNYGYTF	TRBD1	TRBJ1-2	.	TRBV5-8
TGTGCCAGCAGTGTCGAACAAAACCCGTCCTATGGCTACACCTTC	CASSVEQNPSYGYTF	.	TRBJ1-2	once	TRBV2
TGTGCCATCAGTGAGTCGTTGGCTAGCGGTACCTACGAGCAGTACTTC	CAISESLASGTYEQYF	TRBD2	TRBJ2-7	.	TRBV10-3
TGTGCCAGCAGTGAATTTGAGGCGGGGGCCTCCTATGGCTACACCTTC	CASSEFEAGASYGYTF	.	TRBJ1-2	.	TRBV25-1